This section outlines one T cell receptor beta chain sequence together with its context. Its antigen has not been determined. Within one base of it there is no much larger clone, and no base qualities were kept. Compared with germline, V lacks 5 bases and J lacks 6 bases; bases without a gene match: 6. Spanning cysteine to phenylalanine, the CDR3 consists of 14 amino acids. The retained sequence is limited to the CDR3, 42 bases, with the frame set at the first base. In the germline V gene, CDR1 corresponds to SNHLY and CDR2 to FYNNEI. In total, approximately 700 healthy bone marrow donors made up the cohort. Cohort members were all nominally healthy when sampled, although unrecorded immune exposures were likely present. The donor tested CMV seronegative, placing the donor among the 350 to 400 seronegative members of the cohort. A peripheral blood sample was provided by each donor, and peripheral blood mononuclear cells were used for TCR beta sequencing. The Qiagen DNeasy Blood Extraction Kit was used to extract genomic DNA from the blood cell samples.

Receptors were amplified or captured by the immunoSEQ multiplex PCR assay. For the multiplex PCR, a mixture combining 60 forward primers for TCR Vbeta segments and 13 reverse primers for TCR Jbeta segments was used. A multiplex PCR assay on genomic DNA amplified the CDR3 region of rearranged TCR beta genes. The Illumina HiSeq System was used to sequence the amplified TCR beta libraries as 87-base-pair reads. Concerning the study's data processing: Across the 670 or so repertoires, a later analysis counted 60 million to 90 million unique TCR beta chains, roughly 11 million of which were shared by at least two donors. A nearest-neighbor algorithm error-corrected the raw reads and collapsed the reads into unique sequences, merging closely related sequences to remove PCR and sequencing errors. To assign V, D and J gene segments, CDR3 sequences were aligned to IMGT reference sequences. For a sequence to be retained, at least a six-nucleotide match to both a V gene segment and a J gene segment was required. A rearrangement was called productive if the CDR3 had no stop codons and remained in frame with V and J, and every other rearrangement was called non-productive. Following IMGT convention, CDR3 was defined as the stretch from the second conserved V-encoded cysteine up to the conserved J-encoded phenylalanine. The earlier analysis of about 530 of the donors excluded any sequence lacking an unambiguous match to a single V gene segment. An earlier analysis of some 610 of the donors called V segments functional above 56.7% productive rearrangements and segregating when the between-donor standard deviation exceeded 5%. A statistical classification framework was developed to diagnose cytomegalovirus status using the catalog of TCR beta chain sequences. In a later analysis, V and J genes were assigned by comparing TCR nucleotide sequences against IMGT/GENE-DB human TR gene sequences. In a later analysis, CDR3 sequences and most-parsimonious VDJ recombination scenarios were assigned using the TCRdist pipeline. In a later analysis, each TCR beta chain was defined by its CDR3 amino acid sequence together with its V-gene family, and reads without a unique V-gene family were excluded. A later analysis removed nearly 600 highly shared, low-generation-probability nucleotide sequences to deal with suspected cross-contamination and a sequencing artifact. A later analysis calculated a clonal expansion index for each public chain from normalized within-repertoire ranks of inferred template counts. A later analysis computed generation probabilities with a VDJ recombination model fitted to out-of-frame rearrangements, and checked the results against IGoR. A later analysis scored TCR-TCR, TCR-HLA and TCR-CMV co-occurrence with hypergeometric tests, applying a repertoire-size bias correction to TCR pairs. In a later analysis, false discovery rates were estimated by permuting HLA or CMV assignments 20 times. A later analysis grouped co-occurring TCRs with DBSCAN, adding TCRdist sequence similarity when clustering within HLA-allele-positive subsets. Repertoires with fewer than 30,000 or more than 120,000 public chains, plus five repertoires with anomalous nucleotide sharing, were excluded from co-occurrence clustering. In TCRdb, the immuneACCESS table is reduced to in-frame sequences with V and J assigned. These tables do not hold every clone; where another copy was compared, an unresolved V gene accounts for under half, and the others remain unexplained. The V and J calls and clone size are taken from that table; D and trimming were inferred from the DNA. The sample contains around 170,000 clones, more than 65% of them found a single time. 3% to 4.5% of the sample goes to the ten largest clones.

The data are from a study of cytomegalovirus exposure and HLA in healthy donors (dated 2017 in TCRdb). Background on the whole study: In an earlier analysis of under 750 of the donors, roughly 300 Gb of sequence data and about 110 million unique TCR beta sequences from 180 million or so T cells were reported. An early release covering approximately 600 HLA-typed donors comprised approximately 290 gigabases of sequencing data and roughly 86 million unique TCR sequences. The genetic ancestry cluster associated with self-reported Caucasian donors included around 76% of the 300 to 400 genotyped donors. The study aimed to test whether signatures of past pathogen exposure could be identified by cataloging public T cell receptors. The study profiled the T cell repertoires of approximately 700 subjects by immunosequencing and related them to cytomegalovirus serostatus. Besides the first cohort of 666 subjects, a separate validation cohort made up of some 110 different subjects was used. The study combined high-throughput TCR immunosequencing, statistical association of individual TCRs with disease status, and machine learning to predict cytomegalovirus infection status. A later analysis re-analyzed previously published TCR beta repertoires from 666 donors and added high-resolution HLA genotyping to study TCR occurrence patterns. Rather than using new phenotypic data, the later analysis identified candidate immune exposures from TCR beta sequences and from how often those sequences occurred across donors. To decide whether each TCR beta V gene segment behaved as functional or pseudogenic, an earlier analysis of some 600 of the donors relied on high-throughput TCR beta sequencing. Donor age, sex, ethnicity and CMV serostatus were compiled together with the repertoire data. A later genetic analysis took genome-wide SNP genotypes for about 55% of the roughly 670 donors and used that subset as a discovery cohort. Every repertoire in the discovery cohort had been generated on one and the same sequencing platform. HLA typing covered class I and class II loci at four-digit resolution. Typing coverage varied by locus: roughly 620-640 donors for A, B, C, DRB1 and DQB1; approximately 560 for DQA1; around 610 for DPA1; roughly 450 for DPB1. Roughly five DR-DQ haplotypes were handled as single units for association and clustering, since linkage in the cohort was strong. Among about 410 genotyped donors of the cohort, an average of around 250,000 unique TCR beta nucleotide sequences was sequenced per donor, of which 15% to 20% were non-productive. What the authors observed across the whole study: In an earlier analysis of about 550 of the donors, most TCR beta V segments were observed in productive rearrangements about 87% or about 30% of the time, broadly matching IMGT annotations. Linkage disequilibrium might explain the correlated functional status among segregating V segments, but an unknown experimental factor could not be ruled out. The authors suggested that the approach could potentially be extended to other disease states and immunological phenotypes. Only TCR beta chains were sequenced in this cohort, and the absence of alpha or paired-chain data limited detectable features. According to a later genetic analysis, donors in an Asian-associated ancestry cluster had fewer N-insertions in productive TCRs than the approximately 700-donor mean. When HLA alleles, especially DR and DQ, strongly co-occurred, attributing TCR associations to individual alleles was difficult. A further reported finding was that TCR beta sequences accurately predicted the HLA-A and HLA-B alleles for most subjects in the first cohort. Because counts were too low, roughly 17 rarely observed V segments, including chromosome 9 orphons, were left out of the earlier analysis of approximately 500 of the donors. For the cohort, immune exposure information was limited to CMV serostatus. Specific HLA alleles were associated with 18,000 or so TCR beta sequences at a false discovery rate of 0.05 in a later analysis. HLA typing was unavailable for some donors at each locus, so association tests used only the typed subset. A cluster of highly shared sequence variants was judged likely to be a technical artifact of the sequencing pipeline. The presence/absence analyses assumed that sequencing depth was roughly uniform across donors, and that assumption may not be true. The study listed 164 TCR beta chains as associated with cytomegalovirus. In a later analysis, TCR association rates were found to vary across HLA loci, with the most associated TCRs seen for DRB1 alleles and the fewest for HLA-C alleles. A later analysis reported that several top co-occurrence clusters appeared linked to parvovirus B19, influenza, CMV and Epstein-Barr virus. Some IMGT-functional V segments, including TRBV6-2 and TRBV6-3, could not be distinguished by the 87-base-pair reads and were therefore excluded. Compared with equally common non-associated chains, HLA-associated TCR beta chains in a later analysis were more clonally expanded and had lower generation probabilities. According to a later analysis, most CMV-associated TCR beta chains appeared to be HLA-restricted, and the HLA associations seemed to be driven largely by CMV exposure. An association between a missense DCLRE1C variant and V-gene and J-gene trimming of TCR beta chains was found in a later genetic analysis and replicated in an independent cohort. A few of the identified cytomegalovirus-associated TCR beta chains were confirmed in vitro to be specific for cytomegalovirus antigens. The classifier was reported to diagnose cytomegalovirus status with high specificity and sensitivity in both the original cohort and the validation cohort. Most TCR sequences were observed very rarely across donors, whereas some public TCRs were present in many individuals.

The sequence is built from TRBV2 and TRBJ1-5, and 8 junction bases match TRBD1. Sample: PBMCs. The clonotype was recovered from a man aged 50 to 59 in good health and CMV-seronegative. The sequence in DNA is TGTGCCAGCAGTCCTGACAGGGGAGGTCAGCCCCAGCATTTT. The encoded protein is CASSPDRGGQPQHF. Beyond the CDR3, the reference TRBV2 and TRBJ1-5 genes provide the residues; the full variable domain reads: EPEVTQTPSHQVTQMGQEVILRCVPISNHLYFYWYRQILGQKVEFLVSFYNNEISEKSEIFDDQFSVERPDGSNFTLKIRSTKLEDSAMYFCASSPDRGGQPQHFGDGTRLSIL.